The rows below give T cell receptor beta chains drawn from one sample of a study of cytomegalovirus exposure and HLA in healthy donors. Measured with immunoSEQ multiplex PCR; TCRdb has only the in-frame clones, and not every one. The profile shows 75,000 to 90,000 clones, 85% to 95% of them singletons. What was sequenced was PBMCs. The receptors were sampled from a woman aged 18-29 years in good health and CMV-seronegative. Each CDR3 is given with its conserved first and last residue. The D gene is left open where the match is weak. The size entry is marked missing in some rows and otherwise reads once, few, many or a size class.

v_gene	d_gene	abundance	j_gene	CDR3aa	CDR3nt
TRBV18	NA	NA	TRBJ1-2	CASSPSPGDNGYTF	TGTGCCAGCTCACCGAGTCCAGGGGACAATGGCTACACCTTC
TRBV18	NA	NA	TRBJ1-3	CASSPESGINSGNTIYF	TGTGCCAGCTCACCAGAGTCAGGGATTAACTCTGGAAACACCATATATTTT
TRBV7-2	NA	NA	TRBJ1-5	CASSFLGVGINQPQHF	TGTGCCAGCAGCTTCCTAGGGGTAGGGATCAATCAGCCCCAGCATTTT
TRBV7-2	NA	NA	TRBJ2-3	CASSLSPGLASGDTQYF	TGTGCCAGCAGCTTATCTCCGGGGCTAGCGAGTGGAGATACGCAGTATTTT
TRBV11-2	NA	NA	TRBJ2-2	CASRSGTSGGELFF	TGTGCCAGCAGATCCGGGACATCAGGCGGGGAGCTGTTTTTT
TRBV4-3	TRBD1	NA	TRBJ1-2	CASSQDLGQGTYGYTF	TGCGCCAGCAGCCAAGATCTAGGACAGGGGACCTATGGCTACACCTTC
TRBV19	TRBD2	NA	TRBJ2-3	CASSTPGLAGTDTQYF	TGTGCCAGTAGTACCCCGGGACTAGCCGGCACAGATACGCAGTATTTT
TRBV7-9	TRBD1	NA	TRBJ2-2	CASSLQGAGELFF	TGTGCCAGCAGTTTACAGGGGGCCGGGGAGCTGTTTTTT
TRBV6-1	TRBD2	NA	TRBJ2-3	CASRGLAGTDTQYF	TGTGCCAGCAGGGGACTAGCCGGCACAGATACGCAGTATTTT
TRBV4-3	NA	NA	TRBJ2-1	CASSQVISGPLSYNEQFF	TGCGCCAGCAGCCAAGTAATATCAGGTCCCCTTTCCTACAATGAGCAGTTCTTC
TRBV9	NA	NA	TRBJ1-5	CASSVGDIQQPQHF	TGTGCCAGCAGCGTAGGGGACATCCAACAGCCCCAGCATTTT
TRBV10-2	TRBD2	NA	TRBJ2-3	CASSQTSGDPTDTQYF	TGCGCCAGCAGTCAGACTAGCGGGGACCCCACAGATACGCAGTATTTT
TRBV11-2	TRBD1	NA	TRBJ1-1	CASSSHRGRGTEAFF	TGTGCCAGCAGCTCCCACAGGGGGCGAGGCACTGAAGCTTTCTTT
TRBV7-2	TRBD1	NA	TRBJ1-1	CASSIQGAGSTEAFF	TGTGCCAGCAGCATACAGGGGGCGGGGAGCACTGAAGCTTTCTTT
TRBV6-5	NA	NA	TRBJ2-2	CASSYYPLRRTGELFF	TGTGCCAGCAGTTATTATCCTTTGAGGCGGACCGGGGAGCTGTTTTTT
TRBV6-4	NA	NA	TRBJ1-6	CASSEFPRPYNSPLHF	TGTGCCAGCAGTGAATTCCCCAGGCCCTATAATTCACCCCTCCACTTT
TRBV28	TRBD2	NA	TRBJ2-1	CASRNGLAGNNEQFF	TGTGCCAGCAGAAACGGACTAGCGGGTAACAATGAGCAGTTCTTC
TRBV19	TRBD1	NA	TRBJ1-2	CASSPGTGNGYTF	TGTGCCAGTAGCCCCGGGACAGGGAATGGCTACACCTTC
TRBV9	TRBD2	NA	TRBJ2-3	CASRAGGGGTDTQYF	TGTGCCAGCAGGGCCGGGGGGGGAGGCACAGATACGCAGTATTTT
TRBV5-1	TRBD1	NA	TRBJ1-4	CASSPTGQGEKLFF	TGCGCCAGCAGCCCAACGGGACAGGGCGAAAAACTGTTTTTT
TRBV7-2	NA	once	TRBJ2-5	CASTRTPQETQYF	TGTGCCAGCACTAGGACACCCCAAGAGACCCAGTACTTC
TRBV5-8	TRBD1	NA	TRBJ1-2	CASSLAPTGGYYGYTF	TGTGCCAGCAGCCTTGCCCCGACAGGGGGCTACTATGGCTACACCTTC
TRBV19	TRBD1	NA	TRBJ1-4	CASTTSGTGSEKLFF	TGTGCCAGTACCACAAGCGGGACAGGGAGTGAAAAACTGTTTTTT
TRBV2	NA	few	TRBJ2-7	CACNGGSYEQYF	TGTGCTTGCAACGGGGGCTCCTACGAGCAGTACTTC
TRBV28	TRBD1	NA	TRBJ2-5	CASSSGQVGGETQYF	TGTGCCAGCAGTTCGGGACAGGTTGGGGGAGAGACCCAGTACTTC
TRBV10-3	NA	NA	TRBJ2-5	CAIASRETQYF	TGTGCCATCGCGTCCCGGGAGACCCAGTACTTC
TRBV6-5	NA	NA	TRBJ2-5	CASSYISRKETQYF	TGTGCCAGCAGTTACATATCCAGGAAAGAGACCCAGTACTTC
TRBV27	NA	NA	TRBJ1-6	CASSLNSRVPSSPLHF	TGTGCCAGCAGTTTAAATAGCAGGGTGCCTAGTTCACCCCTCCACTTT
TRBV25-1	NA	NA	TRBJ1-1	CASTGDTEAFF	TGTGCCAGCACCGGGGACACTGAAGCTTTCTTT
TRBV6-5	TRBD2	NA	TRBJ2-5	CASSWTSGRETQYF	TGTGCCAGCAGTTGGACTAGCGGGCGAGAGACCCAGTACTTC
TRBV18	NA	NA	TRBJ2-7	CASSPIGQASSYEQYF	TGTGCCAGCTCACCAATTGGCCAGGCGAGCTCCTACGAGCAGTACTTC
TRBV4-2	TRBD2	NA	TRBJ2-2	CASSQVTSGGGNTGELFF	TGTGCCAGCAGCCAAGTGACTAGCGGGGGGGGGAACACCGGGGAGCTGTTTTTT
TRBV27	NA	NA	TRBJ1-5	CASSRRATNQPQHF	TGTGCCAGCAGCCGTCGAGCGACCAATCAGCCCCAGCATTTT
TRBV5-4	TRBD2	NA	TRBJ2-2	CASSHGLAGVMSKSGELFF	TGTGCCAGCAGCCATGGACTAGCGGGGGTGATGAGTAAATCCGGGGAGCTGTTTTTT
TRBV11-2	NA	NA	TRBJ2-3	CASSLDRPGGTDTQYF	TGTGCCAGCAGCTTAGATCGTCCAGGCGGCACAGATACGCAGTATTTT
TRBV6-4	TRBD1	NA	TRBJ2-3	CASSDQGQVDTQYF	TGTGCCAGCAGTGACCAGGGACAGGTAGATACGCAGTATTTT
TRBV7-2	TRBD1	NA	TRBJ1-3	CASSLAGTGFSGNTIYF	TGTGCCAGCAGCTTAGCCGGGACAGGGTTCTCTGGAAACACCATATATTTT
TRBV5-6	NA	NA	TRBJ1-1	CASSLALGQGGTEAFF	TGTGCCAGCAGCTTGGCCCTGGGGCAAGGGGGCACTGAAGCTTTCTTT
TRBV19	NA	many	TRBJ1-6	CASSTGTGLNSPLHF	TGTGCCAGTAGTACTGGGACTGGTTTAAATTCACCCCTCCACTTT
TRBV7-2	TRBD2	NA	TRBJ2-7	CASSLRLAGGYGNYEQYF	TGTGCCAGCAGCTTACGGCTAGCGGGAGGGTATGGGAACTACGAGCAGTACTTC
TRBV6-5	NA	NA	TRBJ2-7	CASSYSEGVDEQYF	TGTGCCAGCAGTTACAGTGAGGGGGTCGACGAGCAGTACTTC
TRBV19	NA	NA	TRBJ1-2	CASKRDSLLYGYTF	TGTGCCAGTAAGAGGGACTCCCTTCTCTATGGCTACACCTTC
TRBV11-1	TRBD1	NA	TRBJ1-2	CASSAGDSHYGYTF	TGTGCCAGCAGCGCCGGGGACAGCCACTATGGCTACACCTTC
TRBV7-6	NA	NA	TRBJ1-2	CASSFNRTGYGYTF	TGTGCCAGCAGCTTTAACAGAACGGGGTATGGCTACACCTTC
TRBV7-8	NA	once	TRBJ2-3	CASSPTGIGTDTQYF	TGTGCCAGCAGCCCCACGGGGATTGGCACAGATACGCAGTATTTT
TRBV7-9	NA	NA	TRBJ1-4	CASSDPRDSWQKLFF	TGTGCCAGCAGCGACCCCCGAGACAGTTGGCAGAAACTGTTTTTT
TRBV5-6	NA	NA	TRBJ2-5	CASSWEEGQETQYF	TGTGCCAGCAGCTGGGAGGAGGGACAAGAGACCCAGTACTTC
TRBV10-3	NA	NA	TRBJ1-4	CAISDWGHTNEKLFF	TGTGCCATCAGTGATTGGGGGCATACTAATGAAAAACTGTTTTTT
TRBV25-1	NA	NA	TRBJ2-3	CASSETKRPTDTQYF	TGTGCCAGCAGTGAAACCAAGCGTCCCACAGATACGCAGTATTTT
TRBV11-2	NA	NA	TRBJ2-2	CASSYSAGELFF	TGTGCCAGCAGCTATAGCGCGGGGGAGCTGTTTTTT
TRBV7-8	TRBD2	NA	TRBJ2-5	CAGGETQYF	TGTGCGGGGGGGGAGACCCAGTACTTC